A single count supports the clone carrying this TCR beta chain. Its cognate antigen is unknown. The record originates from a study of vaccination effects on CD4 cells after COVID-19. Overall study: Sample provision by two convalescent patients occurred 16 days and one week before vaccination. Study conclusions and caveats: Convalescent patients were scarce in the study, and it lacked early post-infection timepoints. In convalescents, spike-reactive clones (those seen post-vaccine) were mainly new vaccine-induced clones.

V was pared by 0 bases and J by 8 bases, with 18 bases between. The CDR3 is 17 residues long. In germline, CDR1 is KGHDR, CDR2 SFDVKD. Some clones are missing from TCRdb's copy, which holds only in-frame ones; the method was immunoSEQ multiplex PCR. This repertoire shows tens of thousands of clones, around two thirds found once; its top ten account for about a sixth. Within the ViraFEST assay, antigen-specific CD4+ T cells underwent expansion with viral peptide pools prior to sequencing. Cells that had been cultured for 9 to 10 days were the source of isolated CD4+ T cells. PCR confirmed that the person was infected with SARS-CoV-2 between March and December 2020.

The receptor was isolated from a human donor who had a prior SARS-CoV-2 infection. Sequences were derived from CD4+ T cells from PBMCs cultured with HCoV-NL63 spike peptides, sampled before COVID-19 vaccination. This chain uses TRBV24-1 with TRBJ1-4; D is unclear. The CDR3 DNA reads TGTGCCACCAGTGATTTGCAAAGGAGCGTCCCCCGCGAAAAACTGTTTTTT. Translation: CATSDLQRSVPREKLFF.